This record covers a single TCR beta chain. What it binds is unknown. The data originate from a study of T cell responses to AZD1222 COVID-19 vaccine. Notes on the study in general: Unmutated variant regions are reportedly the target of nearly half of TCRs that are spike-specific. The donors showed a predominance of white British ancestry and of females, with possible underestimation of clonal diversity. Two AZD1222 administrations were followed by greater Spike-specific TCR breadth and depth. Just 5 or 6 AZD1222 recipients tested seropositive at baseline.

Germline trimming cut 0 bases from V and 2 bases from J; bases unmatched to any gene: 7. This CDR3 spans 17 amino acids. CDR1 and CDR2 (germline): MGHRA, YSYEKL. Here immunoSEQ multiplex PCR was the method, and the copy in TCRdb shows in-frame clones only, minus some. The sample holds some 150,000 clones; approximately 94% are singletons and the top ten take more than 8.5%. The gene calls are TRBV4-1 and TRBJ2-5; 9 bases agree with TRBD2. Sequencing used peripheral blood, obtained on day 0 of AZD1222 vaccination. The receptor was isolated from an adult in good health. CDR3 amino acids: CASSQDRIAGVQETQYF. CDR3 coding DNA: TGCGCCAGCAGCCAAGATAGGATAGCGGGGGTACAAGAGACCCAGTACTTC.